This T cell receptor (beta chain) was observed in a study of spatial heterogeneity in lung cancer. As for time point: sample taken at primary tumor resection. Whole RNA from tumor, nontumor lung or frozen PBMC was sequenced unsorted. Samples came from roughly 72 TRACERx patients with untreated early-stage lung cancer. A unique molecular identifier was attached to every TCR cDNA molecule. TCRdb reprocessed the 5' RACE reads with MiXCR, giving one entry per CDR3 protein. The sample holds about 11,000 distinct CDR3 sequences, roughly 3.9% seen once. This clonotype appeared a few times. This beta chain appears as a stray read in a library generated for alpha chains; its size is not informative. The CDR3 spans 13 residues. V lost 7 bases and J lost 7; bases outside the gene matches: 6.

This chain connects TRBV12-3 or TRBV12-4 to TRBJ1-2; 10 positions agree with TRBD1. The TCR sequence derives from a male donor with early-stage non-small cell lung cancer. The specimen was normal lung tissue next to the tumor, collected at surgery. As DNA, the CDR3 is TGTGCCAGCACCCTGGGACAGGGGTTTGGCTACACCTTC. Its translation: CASTLGQGFGYTF.